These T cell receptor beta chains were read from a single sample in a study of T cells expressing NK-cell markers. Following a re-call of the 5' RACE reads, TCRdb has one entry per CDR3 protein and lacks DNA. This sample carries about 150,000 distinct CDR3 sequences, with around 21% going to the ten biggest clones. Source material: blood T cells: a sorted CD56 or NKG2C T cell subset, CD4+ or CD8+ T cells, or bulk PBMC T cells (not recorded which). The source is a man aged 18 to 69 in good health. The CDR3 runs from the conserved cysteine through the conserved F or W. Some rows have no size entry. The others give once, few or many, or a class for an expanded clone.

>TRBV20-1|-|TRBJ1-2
CSARDRTTDGYTF
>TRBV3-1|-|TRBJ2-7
CASSPPLGQGSYEQYF
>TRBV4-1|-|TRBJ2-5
CASSQTPGVETQYF
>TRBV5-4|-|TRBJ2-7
CASSLGTKLYEQYF
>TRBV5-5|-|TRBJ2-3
CASSFPGQELTDTQYF
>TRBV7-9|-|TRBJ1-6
CASSSAQSPLHF
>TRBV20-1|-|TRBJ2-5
CSARTTASGWGETQYF
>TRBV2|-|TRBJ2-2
CASTPGHLANTGELFF
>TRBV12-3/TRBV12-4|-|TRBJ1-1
CASSVGFGGRNTEAFF
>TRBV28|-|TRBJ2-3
CATDRGPISTDTQYF
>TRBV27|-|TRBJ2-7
CASSLSRRGGYEQYF
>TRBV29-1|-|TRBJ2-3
CSVERSGGVPDTQYF
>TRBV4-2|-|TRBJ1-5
CASSQEGRGHQPQHF
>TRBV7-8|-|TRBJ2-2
CASSLALNTGELFF
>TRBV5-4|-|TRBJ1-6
CASSLGEVEINSPLHF
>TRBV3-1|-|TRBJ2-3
CASSALAGPSTDTQYF
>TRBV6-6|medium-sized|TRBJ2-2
CASSYTGGTGELFF
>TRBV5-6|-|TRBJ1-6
CATTVYNSPLHF
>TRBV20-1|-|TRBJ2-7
CSARDYRTSGPYEQYF
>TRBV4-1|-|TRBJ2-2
CASSVLVGGDGELFF
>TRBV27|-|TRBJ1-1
CASSRRRMNTEAFF
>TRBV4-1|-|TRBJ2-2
CASSQEPTGSGELFF
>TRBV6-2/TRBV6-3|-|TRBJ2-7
CASREFLSYEQYF
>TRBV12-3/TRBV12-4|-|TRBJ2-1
CASSPGQVYEQFF
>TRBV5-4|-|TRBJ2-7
CASSLRSSAPYEQYF